A selection of T cell receptor beta chains follows, all from one sample in a study of T cells expressing NK-cell markers. With the 5' RACE reads reprocessed, TCRdb shows one record per CDR3 protein and no DNA. The table gives about 300,000 distinct CDR3 sequences; the top ten clones make up roughly 4.2% of it. Sequencing was carried out using blood T cells: a sorted CD56 or NKG2C T cell subset, CD4+ or CD8+ T cells, or bulk PBMC T cells (not recorded which). Receptors were obtained from a woman aged 18-70 years in good health. The CDR3 runs from the conserved cysteine through the conserved F or W. Each record gives: J gene, V gene, CDR3 protein.

TRBJ1-2	TRBV20-1	CSASGIYGYTF
TRBJ2-5	TRBV29-1	CSVERASGRLETQYF
TRBJ1-4	TRBV28	CASSSGGRGKDEKLFF
TRBJ2-3	TRBV4-2	CASSQEIVLAGGKSTDTQYF
TRBJ1-5	TRBV7-3	CASSSGGPNQPQHF
TRBJ2-1	TRBV5-4	CASRRGLARNEQFF
TRBJ2-5	TRBV7-2	CASSLSVGLASKETQYF
TRBJ1-5	TRBV24-1	CATDNLGQGPNQPQHF
TRBJ2-3	TRBV27	CASSFVDTQYF
TRBJ2-4	TRBV29-1	CSAGGGQGNIQYF
TRBJ2-7	TRBV28	CASSPDSLGSYEQYF
TRBJ2-3	TRBV7-9	CASSNRGVSDTQYF
TRBJ2-1	TRBV18	CASSGWTGGSYNEQFF
TRBJ1-5	TRBV20-1	CSARVTGVGNQPQHF
TRBJ2-1	TRBV6-1	CASSRVSTGTSGSYEQFF
TRBJ2-7	TRBV28	CASSSSDRAYEQYF
TRBJ2-1	TRBV29-1	CSAPGLAVHEQFF
TRBJ2-7	TRBV25-1	CASSVRRECPYEQYF
TRBJ2-3	TRBV7-9	CASSSRGATDTQYF
TRBJ2-2	TRBV6-1	CASRGTGGTGELFF
TRBJ2-7	TRBV5-1	CASSLEDRDYEQYF
TRBJ2-5	TRBV3-1	CASMFGGRETQYF
TRBJ1-3	TRBV7-2	CASSLTRTPGNTIYF
TRBJ2-7	TRBV7-9	CASSWRWTSGPYEQYF
TRBJ2-1	TRBV9	CASSAGGRLAENLLSSYNEQFF
TRBJ1-5	TRBV19	CASNQGDNQPQHF
TRBJ2-1	TRBV10-3	CAISELAGNEQFF
TRBJ2-1	TRBV6-1	CASRPGLAINEQFF
TRBJ1-2	TRBV30	CAWSSDPGNYGYTF
TRBJ2-7	TRBV5-1	CASSLSGPYEQYF
TRBJ2-1	TRBV11-2	CASSFSLARGSYNEQFF
TRBJ2-2	TRBV20-1	CSAPSSGINTGELFF
TRBJ1-2	TRBV7-9	CASNPGQGAWGYTF
TRBJ2-4	TRBV29-1	CSVAKFTGPSKNIQYF
TRBJ2-1	TRBV18	CASSQTSGQRGGDEQFF
TRBJ1-5	TRBV15	CATSRDGRGKGNQPQHF
TRBJ2-6	TRBV11-2	CASSLAREGRANVLTF
TRBJ2-3	TRBV2	CASSVPSLTDTQYF
TRBJ1-2	TRBV6-5	CASSYVSPINYGYTF
TRBJ2-1	TRBV2	CASALAESYNEQFF
TRBJ2-5	TRBV20-1	CSAIGPGSKETQYF
TRBJ2-1	TRBV2	CASSKFRGLEGGGNEQFF
TRBJ2-5	TRBV12-3/TRBV12-4	CASSFGGGGRQETQYF
TRBJ2-3	TRBV21-1	CASSRLLAGDRTDTQYF
TRBJ2-1	TRBV7-2	CASSLAGVSTYNEQFF
TRBJ2-3	TRBV9	CASSVGLAGASTDTQYF
TRBJ1-1	TRBV18	CASSPTRRDTEAFF
TRBJ1-5	TRBV5-6	CASSYGQGYSNQPQHF
TRBJ1-6	TRBV5-1	CASSLVAGTVNSPLHF
TRBJ1-5	TRBV6-1	CASSAGRLGGNQPQHF
TRBJ2-3	TRBV7-2	CASSRTGADTQYF
TRBJ2-7	TRBV5-1	CASSLLQTYEQYF
TRBJ2-3	TRBV7-2	CASSKVHGTDTQYF
TRBJ2-3	TRBV3-1	CASSHLYTDTQYF
TRBJ2-1	TRBV12-3/TRBV12-4	CASSVAGGPYNAQFF
TRBJ1-6	TRBV11-2	CASSQQTGVGYNSPLHF
TRBJ2-4	TRBV5-1	CASGVGPENIQYF